The 25 T cell receptor beta chains reported below all come from one sample, sequenced in a study of a mutant IDH1 vaccine in newly diagnosed glioma. Documented time point: week 23, last vaccination. The study gave 300 ug of mutant IDH1 20-mer peptide per vaccine dose, with topical imiquimod. These receptors are not linked to any known antigen. Clones were sequenced by immunoSEQ multiplex PCR, and TCRdb holds only the in-frame ones, with some missing. The sample consists of about 44,000 clones, around 90% of them appearing once. Material: PBMCs, obtained from a glioma patient whose treatment included an IDH1 peptide vaccine. These receptors were obtained from a man aged 50 to 59 with glioma.

The chain has TRBV5-1 and TRBJ2-2; 7 bases are a match to TRBD2. Germline loops: CDR1 SGHRS, CDR2 YFSETQ. The ends lost 3 bases at V and 8 bases at J; junction bases unmatched: 4. CDR3 length: 13 amino acids. Written as DNA, the CDR3 is TGCGCCAGCAGCTCCCGGGGAGGGGGGGAGCTGTTTTTT. It yields the protein CASSSRGGGELFF.

The rearrangement joins TRBV11-3 to TRBJ2-2; D is tentatively TRBD1 or TRBD2 (5 bases each). Germline lookup yields CDR1 SGHNT and CDR2 YENEEA. The CDR3 extends over 13 amino acids. Trimming pared 5 bases from V and 5 bases from J, leaving 9 bases between. The CDR3 is CASSPGTTGELFF. CDR3 nucleotide sequence: TGTGCCAGCAGCCCCGGGACGACCGGGGAGCTGTTTTTT.

In DNA, the CDR3 is TGCGCCAGCTGCCAATCTGAAGGCGAGCAGTACTTC. Amino acid sequence: CASCQSEGEQYF. V is TRBV10-2 and J is TRBJ2-7; D unresolved. The CDR3 spans 12 residues. V was shortened by 8 bases and J by 6 bases, with 14 bases between the two germline ends. Germline V gene sequence: CDR1 WSHSY, CDR2 SAAADI.

The rearrangement joins TRBV6-5 to TRBJ1-5; D is ambiguous. Germline CDR1 MNHEY, CDR2 SVGAGI. V dropped 1 base and J dropped 0 bases, with 7 bases sitting between them. The CDR3 consists of 15 residues. The CDR3 loop is CASSYYAGSNQPQHF. CDR3 DNA: TGTGCCAGCAGTTACTATGCAGGTAGCAATCAGCCCCAGCATTTT.

This sequence joins TRBV7-2 and TRBJ2-1; 8 nucleotides align to TRBD2. V dropped 4 bases and J dropped 11; count of bases not matched to a gene: 7. Per germline, CDR1 SGHTA and CDR2 FQGNSA. The CDR3 covers 13 residues. In DNA form, the CDR3 reads TGTGCCAGCAGCTCCATAGCGGGATTGCAGCAGTTCTTC. Protein sequence: CASSSIAGLQQFF.

The chain joins TRBV27 to TRBJ2-5; tentative D call: TRBD2 (6 bases). The V gene's germline CDR1 is MNHEY and CDR2 SMNVEV (reference sequence). V lost 6 bases, J lost 4 bases, and 9 bases lay in between. The CDR3 totals 12 residues. CDR3 DNA: TGTGCCAGCAGCGGGACTTCAGAGACCCAGTACTTC. Encoded protein: CASSGTSETQYF.

The chain joins TRBV5-1 to TRBJ2-1, with TRBD2 matching 9 bases. The CDR3 has 15 residues. Germline CDR1 is SGHRS and CDR2 is YFSETQ. J was trimmed by 7 bases and V by 4 bases; bases with no gene match: 9. The CDR3 DNA follows: TGCGCCAGCAGCCCGGCGGGGGGGGGCTGGAATGAGCAGTTCTTC. As protein: CASSPAGGGWNEQFF. The entire variable domain, with the rest obtained from reference TRBV5-1 and TRBJ2-1, is as follows: KAGVTQTPRYLIKTRGQQVTLSCSPISGHRSVSWYQQTPGQGLQFLFEYFSETQRNKGNFPGRFSGRQFSNSRSEMNVSTLELGDSALYLCASSPAGGGWNEQFFGPGTRLTVL.

The chain has TRBV30 and TRBJ2-1; no firm D call. Germline CDR1 reads GTSNPN; CDR2 reads SVGIG (reference sequence). The CDR3 is made up of 9 amino acids. V lost 4 bases and J lost 8, with 3 bases in between. The CDR3 sequence: CAWKDEQFF. DNA of the CDR3: TGTGCCTGGAAAGATGAGCAGTTCTTC.

This clone was seen just once. The chain is built from TRBV14 and TRBJ2-1; maybe TRBD2 (7 bases). Trimming cost V 4 bases and J 8 bases, with 12 bases left between them. The CDR3 loop spans 13 amino acids. The germline CDR1 and CDR2 sequences are SGHDN and FVKESK. In DNA form, the CDR3 reads TGTGCCAGCAGCCCGGGGGGCCGGGATGAGCAGTTCTTC. Translated: CASSPGGRDEQFF.

The chain recombines TRBV9 with TRBJ2-5, with 8 bases lining up with TRBD2. CDR1 is SGDLS and CDR2 is YYNGEE in the germline V gene. Germline trimming cut 4 bases from V and 5 bases from J; bases unmatched to any gene: 10. The CDR3 sequence is 15 residues long. The CDR3 sequence: CASSRKAGVRETQYF. The DNA of the CDR3 is TGTGCCAGCAGCCGGAAAGCGGGAGTCAGGGAGACCCAGTACTTC.

This chain links TRBV4-3 with TRBJ1-2, with no clear D. Per germline, CDR1 LGHNA and CDR2 YSLEER. The CDR3 length is 16 residues. The ends were cut back, 0 bases at V and 6 bases at J, with 17 bases in the middle. Here the CDR3 DNA reads TGCGCCAGCAGCCAAGATGGTGGGCGATCTTTACATGGCTACACCTTC. This codes for CASSQDGGRSLHGYTF.

The chain is built from TRBV28 and TRBJ2-3, with a weak D call TRBD2 (7 bases). Germline lookup yields CDR1 MDHEN and CDR2 SYDVKM. Trimming shortened V by 3 bases and J by 5 bases, and 15 bases separated the two germline ends. The CDR3 is made up of 15 amino acids. CDR3: CASSLGAGDVDTQYF. The CDR3 DNA reads as TGTGCCAGCAGTTTGGGGGCGGGAGATGTAGATACGCAGTATTTT.

V is TRBV5-1 and J is TRBJ2-5; weak D call: TRBD1 (6 bases). There are 13 residues in the CDR3. V was cut by 4 bases and J by 4 bases, with 11 bases left in between. The germline V gene has CDR1 SGHRS and CDR2 YFSETQ. The CDR3 is CASSTGIGETQYF. The CDR3 DNA follows: TGCGCCAGCAGCACAGGGATTGGAGAGACCCAGTACTTC.

This clone was found once. The gene calls are TRBV10-1 and TRBJ2-3; D uncertain. This CDR3 is built from 15 residues. CDR1 WNHNN and CDR2 SYGVQD come from the germline V gene (reference sequence). The V end was cut by 4 bases, the J end by 2 bases, with 13 bases between. In DNA form, the CDR3 reads TGCGCCAGCAGTGGAAAAGGGTCCCCCACAGATACGCAGTATTTT. As protein: CASSGKGSPTDTQYF.

This clone appeared once. The rearrangement uses TRBV9 and TRBJ1-4; tentatively, D is TRBD1 (5 bases). This CDR3 spans 15 amino acids. The ends were cut back, 4 bases at V and 8 bases at J, with 18 bases in the middle. In germline, CDR1 is SGDLS, CDR2 YYNGEE. In DNA form, the CDR3 reads TGTGCCAGCAGCCCCAATGAGGGGAGAAAGGAAAAACTGTTTTTT. It encodes CASSPNEGRKEKLFF.

The V and J genes are TRBV19 and TRBJ1-2, with D possibly being TRBD1 (5 bases). The CDR3 sequence is 15 residues long. Germline V CDR1 and CDR2: LNHDA, SQIVND (reference sequence). Trimming took 9 bases from V and 2 from J, leaving 19 bases between them. The CDR3 sequence: CASTRTGNLNYGYTF. As DNA, the CDR3 is TGTGCCAGCACCCGAACAGGAAACTTAAACTATGGCTACACCTTC.

The chain links TRBV5-1 to TRBJ2-7; 11 bases match TRBD1. V lost 3 bases, J lost 0 bases, and 2 bases stayed unmatched. The germline V gene has CDR1 SGHRS and CDR2 YFSETQ. This CDR3 contains 15 residues. The CDR3 nucleotides read TGCGCCAGCAGCTCAGGGACAGGGGGCTCCTACGAGCAGTACTTC. It encodes CASSSGTGGSYEQYF.

The genes are TRBV6-5 and TRBJ1-1; D unclear. Germline V CDR1 and CDR2: MNHEY, SVGAGI. The CDR3 sequence is 13 residues long. V lost 6 bases, J lost 6 bases, and 14 bases lay in between. CDR3 DNA sequence: TGTGCCAGCAGGGAGAGGCCGGGTCCTGAAGCTTTCTTT. Its translation: CASRERPGPEAFF.

This clone is a singleton in its sample. V usage is TRBV27 and J usage is TRBJ2-1; D call uncertain. This CDR3 is built from 15 residues. CDR1 is MNHEY, CDR2 SMNVEV, per germline (reference sequence). Trimming removed 4 bases at V and 1 base at J, with 11 bases between. This CDR3 reads CASSSLRGSYNEQFF. CDR3 DNA sequence: TGTGCCAGCAGTTCCCTACGAGGTTCCTACAATGAGCAGTTCTTC.

V usage is TRBV11-2 and J usage is TRBJ2-1, with D maybe TRBD2 (6 bases). Germline CDR1 is SGHAT and CDR2 is FQNNGV. Trimming removed 2 bases at V and 5 bases at J, with 19 bases between. The CDR3 runs to 17 residues. CDR3 protein: CASSLSGLAVGHNEQFF. For the CDR3, the DNA is TGTGCCAGCAGCTTATCTGGGTTAGCGGTTGGGCACAATGAGCAGTTCTTC.

CDR3 sequence: CASSSRTPAYEQYF. Written as DNA, the CDR3 is TGTGCCAGCAGCTCTCGGACGCCTGCCTACGAGCAGTACTTC. The J gene is TRBJ2-7, the V gene TRBV7-2; no reliable D call. This CDR3 region has 14 residues. V lost 4 bases and J 2 bases, leaving 12 bases between the germline ends. Germline V gene data show CDR1 as SGHTA and CDR2 as FQGNSA. Complete variable domain (other parts from reference TRBV7-2 and TRBJ2-7): GAGVSQSPSNKVTEKGKDVELRCDPISGHTALYWYRQSLGQGLEFLIYFQGNSAPDKSGLPSDRFSAERTGGSVSTLTIQRTQQEDSAVYLCASSSRTPAYEQYFGPGTRLTVT.

This clone has just a few counts. The V gene is TRBV14, the J gene TRBJ1-1, with D perhaps matching TRBD1 (5 bases). CDR1 is SGHDN and CDR2 is FVKESK in the germline V gene. Between the trimmed V and J ends, which lost 1 base and 2 bases, there was a span of 11 bases. The CDR3 is made up of 15 amino acids. Here the CDR3 reads CASSQAQGGNTEAFF. In DNA, the CDR3 is TGTGCCAGCAGCCAAGCCCAGGGAGGAAACACTGAAGCTTTCTTT.

The chain has TRBV6-5 and TRBJ1-1, with D hard to call. The CDR3 totals 14 residues. V lost 7 bases and J 0 bases, leaving 12 bases between the germline ends. Looked up from germline, CDR1 is MNHEY and CDR2 is SVGAGI. The CDR3 region is CASTKSVMNTEAFF. In DNA form, the CDR3 reads TGTGCCAGCACTAAGAGCGTAATGAACACTGAAGCTTTCTTT.

This clone was recorded only once. This specimen includes other DNA sequences encoding the same CDR3. The genes are TRBV28 and TRBJ1-2, with 7 bases that match TRBD1. V shed 5 bases, J shed 4 bases, and the junction held 4 bases outside the gene matches. This CDR3 has 13 residues. The V gene's germline CDR1 is MDHEN and CDR2 SYDVKM. In nucleotides, the CDR3 is TGTGCCAGCAGTCCGACAGGGTCCTATGGCTACACCTTC. It translates to CASSPTGSYGYTF.

The chain uses TRBV5-1 and TRBJ1-1; unclear D gene. CDR3 length equals 15 residues. Germline values: CDR1 SGHRS, CDR2 YFSETQ. The V end was cut by 0 bases, the J end by 2 bases, with 11 bases between. The CDR3 coding sequence is TGCGCCAGCAGCTTGGTAGTCAGCCCAAACACTGAAGCTTTCTTT. It translates to CASSLVVSPNTEAFF.